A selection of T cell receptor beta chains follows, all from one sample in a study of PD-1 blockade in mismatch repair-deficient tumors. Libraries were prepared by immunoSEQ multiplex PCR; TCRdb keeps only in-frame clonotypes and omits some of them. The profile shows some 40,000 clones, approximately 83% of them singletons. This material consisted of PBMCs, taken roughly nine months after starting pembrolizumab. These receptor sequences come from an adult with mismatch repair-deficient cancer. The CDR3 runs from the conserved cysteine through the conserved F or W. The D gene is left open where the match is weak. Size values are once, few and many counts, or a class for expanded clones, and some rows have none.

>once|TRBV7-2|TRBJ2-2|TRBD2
CASSTTGQLAGAGELFF
TGTGCCAGCAGCACAACGGGACAACTAGCGGGAGCCGGGGAGCTGTTTTTT
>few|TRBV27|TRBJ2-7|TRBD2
CASSLWASGSVSYEQYF
TGTGCCAGCAGTTTATGGGCTAGCGGGAGTGTGTCCTACGAGCAGTACTTC
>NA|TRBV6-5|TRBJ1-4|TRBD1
CASSLTGGNYNEKLFF
TGTGCCAGCAGTTTAACAGGGGGGAATTATAATGAAAAACTGTTTTTT
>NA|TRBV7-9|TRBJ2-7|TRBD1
CASSYAGTGSREQYF
TGTGCCAGCAGTTATGCCGGGACAGGGTCGCGGGAGCAGTACTTC
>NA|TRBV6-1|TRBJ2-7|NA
CASSESAGRNEQYF
TGTGCCAGCAGTGAATCGGCAGGTCGAAACGAGCAGTACTTC
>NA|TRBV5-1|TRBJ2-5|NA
CASSFNQETQYF
TGCGCCAGCAGCTTTAACCAAGAGACCCAGTACTTC
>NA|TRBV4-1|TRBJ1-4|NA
CASSQKHRQDNEKLFF
TGCGCCAGCAGCCAAAAACATAGACAGGATAATGAAAAACTGTTTTTT
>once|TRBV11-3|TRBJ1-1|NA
CASSRSGNTEAFF
TGTGCCAGCAGCCGTTCGGGTAACACTGAAGCTTTCTTT
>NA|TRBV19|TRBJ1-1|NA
CASRQRNTEAFF
TGTGCCAGCCGACAGAGGAACACTGAAGCTTTCTTT
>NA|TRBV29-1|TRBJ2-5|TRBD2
CSAEAGEETQYF
TGCAGCGCCGAGGCGGGGGAAGAGACCCAGTACTTC
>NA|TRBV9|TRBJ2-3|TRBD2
CASSVGISGRIADTQYF
TGTGCCAGCAGCGTAGGCATCAGCGGGAGAATAGCAGATACGCAGTATTTT
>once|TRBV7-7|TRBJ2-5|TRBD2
CASSLGSSGYQETQYF
TGTGCTAGCAGCTTAGGTTCTAGCGGTTACCAAGAGACCCAGTACTTC
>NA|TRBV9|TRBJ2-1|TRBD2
CASSVASGHNEQFF
TGTGCCAGCAGCGTAGCTAGCGGGCACAATGAGCAGTTCTTC
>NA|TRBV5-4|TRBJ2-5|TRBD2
CASSLRLAGAETQYF
TGTGCCAGCAGCTTGAGACTAGCGGGAGCAGAGACCCAGTACTTC
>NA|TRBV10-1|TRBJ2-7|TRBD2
CASSDDGRETRDEPVWGYEQYF
TGCGCCAGCAGTGATGATGGGAGGGAGACTCGGGACGAACCTGTTTGGGGCTACGAGCAGTACTTC
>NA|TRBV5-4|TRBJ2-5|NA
CASSLVTGEETQYF
TGTGCCAGCAGCTTGGTAACGGGAGAAGAGACCCAGTACTTC
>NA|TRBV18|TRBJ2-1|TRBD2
CASSSGLAGFDEQFF
TGTGCCAGCTCATCTGGACTAGCGGGCTTCGATGAGCAGTTCTTC
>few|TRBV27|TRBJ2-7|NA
CASRWSTHYEQYF
TGTGCCAGCCGGTGGTCTACCCACTACGAGCAGTACTTC